Described below is a single T cell receptor beta chain sequence and its context. Its specificity is unknown. CDR1 is MGHRA, CDR2 YSYEKL, per germline. This CDR3 contains 14 residues. V lost 0 bases and J lost 12, with 12 bases in between. These data originate in a study of metastatic and nonmetastatic thyroid tumors. Study findings and constraints: TCR beta diversity was reportedly significantly higher in malignant thyroid tumors than benign nodules, in blood and tumor.

Per the original methods: A distant-metastasis classifier for papillary thyroid cancer was built using CDR3 differences across clinicopathological groups. MiXCR reprocessed the PCR reads for TCRdb. For this entry, the V and J calls and clone size follow TCRdb and not the study's own pipeline. The sample yields roughly 3,400 clones, 30% to 35% seen once. No treatment of any kind had been given to any patient before thyroid surgery. Sequencing was carried out using adjacent normal tissue. This receptor was obtained from a male donor with papillary thyroid cancer or a benign thyroid nodule (not recorded which). Some clones in this sample may be carry-over from other donors' samples. The rearrangement uses TRBV4-1 and TRBJ1-6; D is unresolved. The CDR3 DNA sequence: TGCGCCAGCAGCCAAGATCCTTTTATCGAACCCCTCCACTTT. It codes for CASSQDPFIEPLHF.